This entry features one T cell receptor (beta chain) sequence. Its antigen is not known. This entry is derived from a study of T-cell reconstitution after alpha-beta-depleted transplantation in children. Study outcomes and limitations: T-cell numbers and diversity, one year after transplant, stemmed largely from T cells that were newly produced.

After removal of 2 bases from V and 2 bases from J, the junction contained 2 bases not matched to a gene. Germline V gene sequence: CDR1 MGHRA, CDR2 YSYEKL. This CDR3 comprises 14 residues. Preparation of the TCRbeta library involved a method that used unique molecular identifiers. MiXCR, applied by TCRdb to the PCR reads, yields one record per CDR3 protein. This table has about 110,000 distinct CDR3 sequences, under 13% appearing once. This specimen was PBMCs, taken before TCRalphabeta/CD19-depleted stem cell transplant. This sequence was found in a boy aged 2-15 years with acute lymphoblastic leukemia, due to receive a stem cell transplant. The chain employs TRBV4-1 and TRBJ2-7; 8 bases agree with TRBD2. CDR3: CASSQSGRPYEQYF. The CDR3 coding sequence is TGCGCCAGCAGCCAAAGCGGGAGACCCTACGAGCAGTACTTC.